The rows below give T cell receptor beta chains drawn from one sample of a study of Ad26.COV2.S vaccination and SARS-CoV-2 variants. Assay: immunoSEQ multiplex PCR; the TCRdb copy retains only in-frame clones and omits some. The table has 300,000 to 350,000 clones, about nine tenths seen once; the top ten hold approximately 5.8%. This sample comprised peripheral blood, obtained in a trial of Ad26.COV2.S vaccine versus placebo. The receptors were sampled from a person aged 18 to 65 who received the Ad26.COV2.S COVID-19 vaccine or a placebo. Each CDR3 is given with its conserved first and last residue. D genes are given only for firm matches. Clone size is not always given. Where it is, it says once, few, many or a class for expanded clones.

j_call,clone_size,d_call,v_call,cdr3_aa,cdr3_nt
TRBJ1-6,.,.,TRBV19,CASSIDLLRGSPLHF,TGTGCCAGTAGTATAGATCTCCTCCGGGGGTCACCCCTCCACTTT
TRBJ2-2,.,TRBD2,TRBV11-3,CASSFSGGTTGELFF,TGTGCCAGCAGCTTTAGCGGGGGGACTACCGGGGAGCTGTTTTTT
TRBJ2-2,.,TRBD2,TRBV6-5,CASSYGGGSGELFF,TGTGCCAGCAGTTATGGGGGGGGATCCGGGGAGCTGTTTTTT
TRBJ1-1,.,.,TRBV11-2,CASSLYGVRTEAFF,TGTGCCAGCAGCTTATATGGGGTAAGAACTGAAGCTTTCTTT
TRBJ1-2,.,TRBD1,TRBV29-1,CSATTTGQGGYGYTF,TGCAGCGCCACCACTACGGGACAGGGAGGCTATGGCTACACCTTC
TRBJ1-1,.,TRBD1,TRBV6-5,CASSYSQGGTEAFF,TGTGCCAGCAGTTACTCCCAGGGGGGCACTGAAGCTTTCTTT
TRBJ1-5,few,.,TRBV6-1,CASSEAALNNQPQHF,TGTGCCAGCAGTGAGGCAGCTCTAAATAATCAGCCCCAGCATTTT
TRBJ1-4,.,TRBD1,TRBV14,CASSHWTGLEKLFF,TGTGCCAGCAGCCACTGGACAGGGCTTGAAAAACTGTTTTTT
TRBJ2-2,.,TRBD1,TRBV24-1,CATSTTGGTGELFF,TGTGCCACCAGTACCACAGGGGGCACCGGGGAGCTGTTTTTT
TRBJ2-1,.,.,TRBV4-3,CASSRASGDEQFF,TGCGCCAGCAGCCGCGCGTCCGGGGATGAGCAGTTCTTC
TRBJ1-1,few,.,TRBV5-1,CASTLSGDNTEAFF,TGCGCCAGCACCCTTAGTGGAGATAACACTGAAGCTTTCTTT
TRBJ2-1,.,.,TRBV7-9,CASRSGTKDYNEQFF,TGTGCCAGCAGATCCGGGACCAAAGATTACAATGAGCAGTTCTTC
TRBJ1-4,few,TRBD1,TRBV14,CASSQAGTAGKLFF,TGTGCCAGCAGCCAGGCCGGGACAGCAGGAAAACTGTTTTTT
TRBJ1-1,.,.,TRBV21-1,CASSDLEFRREANTEAFF,TGTGCCAGCAGCGACCTCGAGTTTAGACGGGAAGCGAACACTGAAGCTTTCTTT
TRBJ1-6,.,.,TRBV19,CASSSLQASYNSPLHF,TGTGCCAGTAGTTCCTTACAGGCCTCCTATAATTCACCCCTCCACTTT
TRBJ2-2,.,TRBD2,TRBV7-8,CASSPRVSGAGELFF,TGTGCCAGCAGCCCCCGGGTTAGCGGGGCCGGGGAGCTGTTTTTT
TRBJ2-7,.,TRBD2,TRBV7-9,CASSPSGGVIGEQYF,TGTGCCAGCAGCCCCAGTGGGGGGGTTATCGGCGAGCAGTACTTC
TRBJ1-4,.,.,TRBV5-6,CASSKRGEKLFF,TGTGCCAGCAGCAAGCGGGGCGAAAAACTGTTTTTT
TRBJ1-2,.,TRBD1,TRBV7-2,CASSFGQDLGGYTF,TGTGCCAGCAGCTTCGGACAGGACTTAGGTGGCTACACCTTC
TRBJ2-1,.,TRBD2,TRBV5-1,CASSPFQSGGSYNEQFF,TGCGCCAGCAGCCCATTTCAAAGCGGGGGTTCCTACAATGAGCAGTTCTTC
TRBJ2-2,.,.,TRBV19,CASSPLLWQTNTGELFF,TGTGCCAGTAGTCCCCTATTGTGGCAGACTAACACCGGGGAGCTGTTTTTT
TRBJ2-5,once,TRBD2,TRBV2,CASRLAGETQYF,TGTGCCAGCAGGCTAGCGGGAGAGACCCAGTACTTC
TRBJ1-5,.,.,TRBV18,CASSPDQGLGQPQHF,TGTGCCAGCTCACCGGATCAGGGCCTGGGACAGCCCCAGCATTTT
TRBJ2-1,.,TRBD1,TRBV6-5,CASSYPAQGVDNEQFF,TGTGCCAGCAGTTACCCAGCACAGGGGGTGGACAATGAGCAGTTCTTC
TRBJ2-2,.,TRBD2,TRBV19,CASRTPIGLVTGELFF,TGTGCCAGTAGGACACCTATTGGACTAGTCACCGGGGAGCTGTTTTTT
TRBJ1-5,few,TRBD1,TRBV19,CASSTSDRGAHQPQHF,TGTGCCAGTAGTACCTCAGACAGGGGGGCCCATCAGCCCCAGCATTTT
TRBJ1-3,.,.,TRBV7-9,CASSSYRDAGNTIYF,TGTGCCAGCAGCTCCTACAGGGACGCCGGAAACACCATATATTTT
TRBJ2-7,few,TRBD1,TRBV7-9,CASSRDRVSYEQYF,TGTGCCAGCAGCCGCGACAGGGTTTCCTACGAGCAGTACTTC
TRBJ1-2,.,.,TRBV5-1,CASSSGRDAPRYGYTF,TGCGCCAGCAGCTCAGGCAGGGACGCCCCCCGTTATGGCTACACCTTC
TRBJ1-1,once,.,TRBV7-8,CASSLASVNTEAFF,TGTGCCAGCAGCTTAGCGTCGGTGAACACTGAAGCTTTCTTT
TRBJ2-2,.,.,TRBV19,CASSIAGQVNGELFF,TGTGCCAGTAGTATAGCTGGCCAGGTAAACGGGGAGCTGTTTTTT
TRBJ2-3,.,TRBD1,TRBV10-3,CAISDKTGGAIGDTQYF,TGTGCCATCAGTGATAAGACAGGGGGCGCGATTGGAGATACGCAGTATTTT
TRBJ1-1,.,.,TRBV27,CASSSGEMNTEAFF,TGTGCCAGCAGTTCAGGGGAGATGAACACTGAAGCTTTCTTT
TRBJ1-4,.,.,TRBV13,CASSLGTAFNEKLFF,TGTGCCAGCAGCCTCGGGACCGCGTTTAATGAAAAACTGTTTTTT
TRBJ1-1,.,.,TRBV6-5,CASRENPGSTEAFF,TGTGCCAGCAGAGAGAATCCGGGAAGCACTGAAGCTTTCTTT
TRBJ1-4,.,.,TRBV7-9,CASSPGTVTINEKLFF,TGTGCCAGCAGCCCGGGGACGGTAACCATTAATGAAAAACTGTTTTTT
TRBJ1-4,.,TRBD1,TRBV5-1,CASSLGGGLNEKLFF,TGCGCCAGCAGCTTGGGAGGGGGCCTTAATGAAAAACTGTTTTTT
TRBJ2-5,.,TRBD2,TRBV7-2,CASNRPPSGGETQYF,TGTGCCAGCAACCGACCCCCTAGCGGGGGGGAGACCCAGTACTTC
TRBJ1-1,.,TRBD1,TRBV15,CATSSTGTGLNTEAFF,TGTGCCACCAGCAGCACCGGGACAGGGTTAAACACTGAAGCTTTCTTT
TRBJ1-4,.,TRBD1,TRBV5-1,CASSSTGYGANEKLFF,TGCGCCAGCAGCTCGACAGGGTATGGGGCTAATGAAAAACTGTTTTTT
TRBJ2-1,.,.,TRBV5-1,CASSLADLDNEQFF,TGCGCCAGCAGCTTGGCGGACTTGGACAATGAGCAGTTCTTC
TRBJ1-1,.,.,TRBV7-9,CASTGQYEEAFF,TGTGCCAGCACCGGACAGTACGAAGAAGCTTTCTTT
TRBJ2-1,.,.,TRBV6-5,CASNPDSNYNEQFF,TGTGCCAGCAACCCGGACAGTAACTACAATGAGCAGTTCTTC
TRBJ1-2,.,.,TRBV27,CASSLGTPYGYTF,TGTGCCAGCAGTTTGGGGACGCCCTATGGCTACACCTTC
TRBJ1-2,.,TRBD1,TRBV19,CASSNTGDGGYTF,TGTGCCAGTAGCAACACAGGGGACGGTGGCTACACCTTC
TRBJ2-2,.,.,TRBV4-3,CASSQEPLRRHGGELFF,TGCGCCAGCAGCCAAGAGCCCCTAAGGCGGCACGGGGGGGAGCTGTTTTTT
TRBJ1-1,.,.,TRBV9,CASSVDWGALEAFF,TGTGCCAGCAGCGTAGATTGGGGGGCCCTTGAAGCTTTCTTT
TRBJ1-2,.,.,TRBV12-3/TRBV12-4,CASSRPANYGYTF,TGTGCCAGCAGCAGGCCTGCTAACTATGGCTACACCTTC
TRBJ2-7,.,.,TRBV2,CASIGDPDAGALYEQYF,TGTGCCAGCATCGGGGACCCGGACGCGGGGGCCCTCTACGAGCAGTACTTC
TRBJ2-5,.,.,TRBV6-5,CASSSDAGLPETQYF,TGTGCCAGCAGTTCAGACGCGGGGCTCCCAGAGACCCAGTACTTC
TRBJ1-1,.,.,TRBV6-5,CASSYGNRVEAFF,TGTGCCAGCAGTTACGGGAACAGGGTTGAAGCTTTCTTT
TRBJ1-2,.,.,TRBV27,CASSLLGSGEGYGYTF,TGTGCCAGCAGTTTATTAGGGTCTGGAGAAGGCTATGGCTACACCTTC
TRBJ1-1,.,.,TRBV11-2,CASSSTAEGTEAFF,TGTGCCAGCAGCTCGACAGCCGAAGGGACTGAAGCTTTCTTT